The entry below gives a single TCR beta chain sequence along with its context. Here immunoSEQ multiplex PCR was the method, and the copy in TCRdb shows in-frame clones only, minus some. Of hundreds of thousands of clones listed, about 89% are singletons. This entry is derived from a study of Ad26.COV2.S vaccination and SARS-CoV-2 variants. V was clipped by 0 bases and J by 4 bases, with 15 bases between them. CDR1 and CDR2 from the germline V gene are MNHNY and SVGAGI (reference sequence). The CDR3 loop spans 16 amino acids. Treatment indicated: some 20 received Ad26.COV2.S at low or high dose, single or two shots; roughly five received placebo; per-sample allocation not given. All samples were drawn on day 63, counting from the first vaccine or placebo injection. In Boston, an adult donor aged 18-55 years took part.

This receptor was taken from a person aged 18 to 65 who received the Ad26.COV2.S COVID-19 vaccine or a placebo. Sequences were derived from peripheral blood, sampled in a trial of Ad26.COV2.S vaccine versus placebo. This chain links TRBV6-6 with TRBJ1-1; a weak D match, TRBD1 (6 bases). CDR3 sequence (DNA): TGTGCCAGCAGTTACTCGATGAGCGGCAGGGGCACTGAAGCTTTCTTT. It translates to CASSYSMSGRGTEAFF.